This T cell receptor beta chain appears in the sequencing data of a study of monozygotic twins with inflammatory bowel disease. PCR of TCRalpha and TCRbeta cDNA was nested, with two rounds of approximately 17 and 9 cycles. TCRdb re-called the 5' RACE reads and gives one entry per CDR3 protein, without DNA. The table lists about 160,000 distinct CDR3 sequences. From germline, CDR1 is SEHNR and CDR2 FQNEAQ (reference sequence). The CDR3 is 14 residues long. This rearrangement joins TRBV7-9 to TRBJ1-6; the D gene TCRdb calls, TRBD1, cannot be checked with no DNA. The sample consisted of blood. The sequence was collected from a human donor with ulcerative colitis or Crohn's disease, or a healthy co-twin of an affected twin (not recorded which). The CDR3 sequence: CASSFGDRGSPLHF.